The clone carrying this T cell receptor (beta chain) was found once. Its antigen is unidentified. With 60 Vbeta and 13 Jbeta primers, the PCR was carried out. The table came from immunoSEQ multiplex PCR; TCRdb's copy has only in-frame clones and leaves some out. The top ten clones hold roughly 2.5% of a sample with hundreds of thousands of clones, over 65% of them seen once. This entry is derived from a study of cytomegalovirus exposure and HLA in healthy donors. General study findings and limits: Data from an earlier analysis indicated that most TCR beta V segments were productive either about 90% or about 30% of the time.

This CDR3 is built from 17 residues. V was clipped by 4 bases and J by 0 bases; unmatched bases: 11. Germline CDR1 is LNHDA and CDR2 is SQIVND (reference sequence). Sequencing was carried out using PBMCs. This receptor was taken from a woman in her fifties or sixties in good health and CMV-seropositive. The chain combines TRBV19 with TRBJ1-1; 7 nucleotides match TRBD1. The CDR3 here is CASSNSYTGVVNTEAFF. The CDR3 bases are TGTGCCAGTAGTAACAGCTATACAGGGGTTGTGAACACTGAAGCTTTCTTT.